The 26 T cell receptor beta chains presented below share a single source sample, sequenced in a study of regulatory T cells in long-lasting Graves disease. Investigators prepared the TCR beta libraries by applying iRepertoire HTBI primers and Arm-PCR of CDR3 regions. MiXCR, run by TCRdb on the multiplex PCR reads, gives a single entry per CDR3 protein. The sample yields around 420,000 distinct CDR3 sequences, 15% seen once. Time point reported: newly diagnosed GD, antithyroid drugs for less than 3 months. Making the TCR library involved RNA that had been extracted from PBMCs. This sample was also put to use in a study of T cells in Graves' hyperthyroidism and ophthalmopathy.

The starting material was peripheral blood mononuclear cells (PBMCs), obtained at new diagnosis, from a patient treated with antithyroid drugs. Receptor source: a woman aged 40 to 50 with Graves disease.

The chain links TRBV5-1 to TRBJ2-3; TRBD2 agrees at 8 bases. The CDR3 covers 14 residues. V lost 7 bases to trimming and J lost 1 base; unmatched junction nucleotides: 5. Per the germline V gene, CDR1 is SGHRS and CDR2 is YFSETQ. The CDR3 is CASAPGGGTDTQYF. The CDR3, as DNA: TGCGCCAGCGCCCCCGGGGGGGGCACAGATACGCAGTATTTT.

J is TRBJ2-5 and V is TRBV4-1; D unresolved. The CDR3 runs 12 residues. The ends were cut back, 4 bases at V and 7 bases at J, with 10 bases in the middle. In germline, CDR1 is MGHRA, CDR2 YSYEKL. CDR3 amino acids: CASSLPAGTQYF. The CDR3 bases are TGCGCCAGCAGCCTCCCGGCAGGGACCCAGTACTTC.

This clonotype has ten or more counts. CDR3 residues: CASSLVMPDTQYF. In DNA, the CDR3 is TGTGCCAGCAGCCTCGTGATGCCAGATACGCAGTATTTT. V usage is TRBV11-3 and J usage is TRBJ2-3, with no clear D. Trimming removed 5 bases at V and 4 bases at J, with 10 bases between. This CDR3 is built from 13 residues. Germline CDR1 and CDR2: SGHNT and YENEEA.

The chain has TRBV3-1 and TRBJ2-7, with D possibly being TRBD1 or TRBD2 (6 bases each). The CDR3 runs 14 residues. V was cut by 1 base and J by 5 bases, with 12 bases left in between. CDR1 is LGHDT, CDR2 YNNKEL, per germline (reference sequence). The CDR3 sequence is CASSQGQGRNEQYF. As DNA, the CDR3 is TGTGCCAGCAGCCAAGGTCAGGGGAGGAACGAGCAGTACTTC.

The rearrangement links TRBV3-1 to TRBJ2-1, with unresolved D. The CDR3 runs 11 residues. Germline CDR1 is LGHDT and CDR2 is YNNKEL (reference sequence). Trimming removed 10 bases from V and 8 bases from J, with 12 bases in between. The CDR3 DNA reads TGTGCCACCTCGTACGACCATGAGCAGTTCTTC. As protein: CATSYDHEQFF.

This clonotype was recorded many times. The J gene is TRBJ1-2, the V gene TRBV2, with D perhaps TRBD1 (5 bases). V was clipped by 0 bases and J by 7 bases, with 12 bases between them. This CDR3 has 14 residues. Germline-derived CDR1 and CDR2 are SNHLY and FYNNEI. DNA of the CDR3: TGTGCCAGCAGTGAAGCGAGGGGAGGGGCTGGCTACACCTTC. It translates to CASSEARGGAGYTF. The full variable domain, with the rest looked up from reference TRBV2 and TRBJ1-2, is EPEVTQTPSHQVTQMGQEVILRCVPISNHLYFYWYRQILGQKVEFLVSFYNNEISEKSEIFDDQFSVERPDGSNFTLKIRSTKLEDSAMYFCASSEARGGAGYTFGSGTRLTVV.

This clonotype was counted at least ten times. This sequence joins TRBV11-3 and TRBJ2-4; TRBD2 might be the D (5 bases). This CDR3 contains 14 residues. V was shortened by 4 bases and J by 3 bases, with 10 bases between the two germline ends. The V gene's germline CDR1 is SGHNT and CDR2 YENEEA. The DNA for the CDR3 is TGTGCCAGCAGCTATGGACTCCGCAAAAACATTCAGTACTTC. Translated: CASSYGLRKNIQYF.

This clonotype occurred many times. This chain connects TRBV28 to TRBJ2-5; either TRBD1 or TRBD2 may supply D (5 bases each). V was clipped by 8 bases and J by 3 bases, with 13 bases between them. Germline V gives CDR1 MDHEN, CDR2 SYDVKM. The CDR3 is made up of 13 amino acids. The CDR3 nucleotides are TGTGCCAGCTCTAACGTGGGGGAAGAGACCCAGTACTTC. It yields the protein CASSNVGEETQYF. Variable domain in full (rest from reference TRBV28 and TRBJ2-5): DVKVTQSSRYLVKRTGEKVFLECVQDMDHENMFWYRQDPGLGLRLIYFSYDVKMKEKGDIPEGYSVSREKKERFSLILESASTNQTSMYLCASSNVGEETQYFGPGTRLLVL.

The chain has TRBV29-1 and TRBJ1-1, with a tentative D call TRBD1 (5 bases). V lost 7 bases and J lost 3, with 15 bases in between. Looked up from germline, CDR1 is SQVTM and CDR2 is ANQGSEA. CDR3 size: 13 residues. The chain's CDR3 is CSGTRVADTEAFF. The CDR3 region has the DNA TGCAGCGGTACCAGGGTCGCGGACACTGAAGCTTTCTTT.

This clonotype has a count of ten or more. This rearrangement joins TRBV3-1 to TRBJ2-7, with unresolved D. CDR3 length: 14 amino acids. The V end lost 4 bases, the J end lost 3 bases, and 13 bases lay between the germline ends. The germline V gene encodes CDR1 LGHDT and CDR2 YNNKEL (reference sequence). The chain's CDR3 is CASSPSDGNYEQYF. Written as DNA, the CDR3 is TGTGCCAGCAGCCCCTCGGACGGTAACTACGAGCAGTACTTC.

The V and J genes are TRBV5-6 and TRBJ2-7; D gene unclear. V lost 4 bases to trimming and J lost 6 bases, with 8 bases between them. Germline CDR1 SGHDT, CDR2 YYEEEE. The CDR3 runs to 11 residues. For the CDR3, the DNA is TGTGCCAGCAGCGTGGGGTGCGAGCAGTACTTC. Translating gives CASSVGCEQYF.

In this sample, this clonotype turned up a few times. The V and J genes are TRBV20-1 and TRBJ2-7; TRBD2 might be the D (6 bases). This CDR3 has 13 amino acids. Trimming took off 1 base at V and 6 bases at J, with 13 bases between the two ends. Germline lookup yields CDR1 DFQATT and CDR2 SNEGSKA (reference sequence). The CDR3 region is CSARGRGSVEQYF. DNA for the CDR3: TGCAGTGCTAGAGGTCGGGGGTCCGTCGAGCAGTACTTC.

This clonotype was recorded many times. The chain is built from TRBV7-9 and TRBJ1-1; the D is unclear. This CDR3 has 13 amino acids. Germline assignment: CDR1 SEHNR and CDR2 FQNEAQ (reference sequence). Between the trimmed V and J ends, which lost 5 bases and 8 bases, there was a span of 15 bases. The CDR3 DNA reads TGTGCCAGCAGCCTAGATTGGGAAACCGAAGCTTTCTTT. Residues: CASSLDWETEAFF.

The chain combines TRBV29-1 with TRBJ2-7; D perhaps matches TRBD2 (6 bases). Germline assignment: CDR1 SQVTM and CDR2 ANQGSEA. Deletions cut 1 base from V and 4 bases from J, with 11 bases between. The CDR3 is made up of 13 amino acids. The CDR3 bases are TGCAGCGTTGAAGGCCTCCGGGGGTACGAGCAGTACTTC. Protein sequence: CSVEGLRGYEQYF.

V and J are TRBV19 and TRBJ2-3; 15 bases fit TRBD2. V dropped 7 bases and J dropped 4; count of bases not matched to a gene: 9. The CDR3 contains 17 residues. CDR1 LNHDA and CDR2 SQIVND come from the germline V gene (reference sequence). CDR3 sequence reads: CASNPQGLAGGPDTQYF. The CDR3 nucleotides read TGTGCCAGTAACCCCCAGGGACTAGCGGGAGGACCAGATACGCAGTATTTT.

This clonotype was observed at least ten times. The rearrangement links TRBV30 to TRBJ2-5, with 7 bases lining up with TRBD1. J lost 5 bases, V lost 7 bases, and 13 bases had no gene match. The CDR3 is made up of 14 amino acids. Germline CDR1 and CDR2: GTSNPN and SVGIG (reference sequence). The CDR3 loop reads CAFKTGAAVETQYF. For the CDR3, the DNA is TGTGCCTTTAAAACAGGGGCGGCGGTTGAGACCCAGTACTTC.

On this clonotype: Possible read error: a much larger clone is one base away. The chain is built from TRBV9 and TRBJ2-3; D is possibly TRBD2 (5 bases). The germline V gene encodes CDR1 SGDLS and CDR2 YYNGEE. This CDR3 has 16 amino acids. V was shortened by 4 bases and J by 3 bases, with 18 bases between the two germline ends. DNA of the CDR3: TGTGCCAGCAGCACTCTAGAGGGAGTCGGGACAGATACGCAGTATTTT. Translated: CASSTLEGVGTDTQYF.

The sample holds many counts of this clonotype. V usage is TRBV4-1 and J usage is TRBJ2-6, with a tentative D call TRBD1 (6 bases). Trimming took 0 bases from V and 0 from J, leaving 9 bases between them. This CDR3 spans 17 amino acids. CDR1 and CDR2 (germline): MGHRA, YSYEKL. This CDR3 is CASSQDGQLSGANVLTF. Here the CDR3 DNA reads TGCGCCAGCAGCCAAGATGGACAGCTCTCTGGGGCCAACGTCCTGACTTTC.

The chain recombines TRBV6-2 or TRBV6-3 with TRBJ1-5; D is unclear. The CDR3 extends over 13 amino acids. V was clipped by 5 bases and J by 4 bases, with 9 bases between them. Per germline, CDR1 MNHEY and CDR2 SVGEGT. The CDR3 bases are TGTGCCAGCAGTGAAGATCCGAATCAGCCCCAGCATTTT. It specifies CASSEDPNQPQHF.

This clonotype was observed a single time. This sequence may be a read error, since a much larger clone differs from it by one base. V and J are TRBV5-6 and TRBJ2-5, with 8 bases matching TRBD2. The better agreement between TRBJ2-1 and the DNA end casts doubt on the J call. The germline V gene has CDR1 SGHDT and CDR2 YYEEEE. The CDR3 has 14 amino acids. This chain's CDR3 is CASSFTGGRNKQFF. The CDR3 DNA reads TGTGCCAGCAGCTTCACGGGAGGGCGTAATAAGCAGTTCTTC.

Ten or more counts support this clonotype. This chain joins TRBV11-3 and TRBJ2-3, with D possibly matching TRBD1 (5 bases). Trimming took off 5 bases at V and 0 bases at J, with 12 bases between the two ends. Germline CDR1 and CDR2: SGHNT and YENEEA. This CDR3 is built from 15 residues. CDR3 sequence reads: CASSPRGGSTDTQYF. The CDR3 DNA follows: TGTGCCAGCAGCCCTAGGGGTGGCAGCACAGATACGCAGTATTTT.

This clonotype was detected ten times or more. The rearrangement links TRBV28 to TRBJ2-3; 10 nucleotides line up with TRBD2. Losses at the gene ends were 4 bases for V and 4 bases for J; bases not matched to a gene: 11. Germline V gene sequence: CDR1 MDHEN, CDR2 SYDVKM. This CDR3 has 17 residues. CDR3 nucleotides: TGTGCCAGCAGTTCCCTAGCGGGAGTCTACAGGTCAGATACGCAGTATTTT. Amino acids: CASSSLAGVYRSDTQYF.

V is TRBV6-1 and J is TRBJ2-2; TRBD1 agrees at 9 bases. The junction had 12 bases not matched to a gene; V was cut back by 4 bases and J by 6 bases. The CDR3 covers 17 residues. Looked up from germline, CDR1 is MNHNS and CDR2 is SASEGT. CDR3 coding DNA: TGTGCCAGCAGTGTTGGAGACAGGGGGGGGGGTCCCGGGGAGCTGTTTTTT. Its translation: CASSVGDRGGGPGELFF.

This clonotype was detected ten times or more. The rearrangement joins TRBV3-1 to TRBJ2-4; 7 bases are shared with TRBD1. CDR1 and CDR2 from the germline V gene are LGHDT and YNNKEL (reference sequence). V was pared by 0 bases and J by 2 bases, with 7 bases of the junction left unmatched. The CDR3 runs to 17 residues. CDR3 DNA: TGTGCCAGCAGCCAAGATTTGGAGACAGGGACCAAAAACATTCAGTACTTC. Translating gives CASSQDLETGTKNIQYF.

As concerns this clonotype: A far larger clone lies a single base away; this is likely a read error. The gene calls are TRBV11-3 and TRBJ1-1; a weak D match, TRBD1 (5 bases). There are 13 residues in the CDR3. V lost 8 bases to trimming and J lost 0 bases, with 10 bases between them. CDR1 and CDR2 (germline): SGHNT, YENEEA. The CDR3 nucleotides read TGTGCCAGCGGTTCGGGACTGAACACTGAAGCTTTCTTT. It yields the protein CASGSGLNTEAFF.

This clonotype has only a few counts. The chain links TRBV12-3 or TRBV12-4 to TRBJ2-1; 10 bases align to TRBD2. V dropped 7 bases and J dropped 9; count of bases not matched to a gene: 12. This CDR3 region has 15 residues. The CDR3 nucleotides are TGTGCCAGCAACGATGGTTCTAGCGGGAGCGGTGAGCAGTTCTTC. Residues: CASNDGSSGSGEQFF.